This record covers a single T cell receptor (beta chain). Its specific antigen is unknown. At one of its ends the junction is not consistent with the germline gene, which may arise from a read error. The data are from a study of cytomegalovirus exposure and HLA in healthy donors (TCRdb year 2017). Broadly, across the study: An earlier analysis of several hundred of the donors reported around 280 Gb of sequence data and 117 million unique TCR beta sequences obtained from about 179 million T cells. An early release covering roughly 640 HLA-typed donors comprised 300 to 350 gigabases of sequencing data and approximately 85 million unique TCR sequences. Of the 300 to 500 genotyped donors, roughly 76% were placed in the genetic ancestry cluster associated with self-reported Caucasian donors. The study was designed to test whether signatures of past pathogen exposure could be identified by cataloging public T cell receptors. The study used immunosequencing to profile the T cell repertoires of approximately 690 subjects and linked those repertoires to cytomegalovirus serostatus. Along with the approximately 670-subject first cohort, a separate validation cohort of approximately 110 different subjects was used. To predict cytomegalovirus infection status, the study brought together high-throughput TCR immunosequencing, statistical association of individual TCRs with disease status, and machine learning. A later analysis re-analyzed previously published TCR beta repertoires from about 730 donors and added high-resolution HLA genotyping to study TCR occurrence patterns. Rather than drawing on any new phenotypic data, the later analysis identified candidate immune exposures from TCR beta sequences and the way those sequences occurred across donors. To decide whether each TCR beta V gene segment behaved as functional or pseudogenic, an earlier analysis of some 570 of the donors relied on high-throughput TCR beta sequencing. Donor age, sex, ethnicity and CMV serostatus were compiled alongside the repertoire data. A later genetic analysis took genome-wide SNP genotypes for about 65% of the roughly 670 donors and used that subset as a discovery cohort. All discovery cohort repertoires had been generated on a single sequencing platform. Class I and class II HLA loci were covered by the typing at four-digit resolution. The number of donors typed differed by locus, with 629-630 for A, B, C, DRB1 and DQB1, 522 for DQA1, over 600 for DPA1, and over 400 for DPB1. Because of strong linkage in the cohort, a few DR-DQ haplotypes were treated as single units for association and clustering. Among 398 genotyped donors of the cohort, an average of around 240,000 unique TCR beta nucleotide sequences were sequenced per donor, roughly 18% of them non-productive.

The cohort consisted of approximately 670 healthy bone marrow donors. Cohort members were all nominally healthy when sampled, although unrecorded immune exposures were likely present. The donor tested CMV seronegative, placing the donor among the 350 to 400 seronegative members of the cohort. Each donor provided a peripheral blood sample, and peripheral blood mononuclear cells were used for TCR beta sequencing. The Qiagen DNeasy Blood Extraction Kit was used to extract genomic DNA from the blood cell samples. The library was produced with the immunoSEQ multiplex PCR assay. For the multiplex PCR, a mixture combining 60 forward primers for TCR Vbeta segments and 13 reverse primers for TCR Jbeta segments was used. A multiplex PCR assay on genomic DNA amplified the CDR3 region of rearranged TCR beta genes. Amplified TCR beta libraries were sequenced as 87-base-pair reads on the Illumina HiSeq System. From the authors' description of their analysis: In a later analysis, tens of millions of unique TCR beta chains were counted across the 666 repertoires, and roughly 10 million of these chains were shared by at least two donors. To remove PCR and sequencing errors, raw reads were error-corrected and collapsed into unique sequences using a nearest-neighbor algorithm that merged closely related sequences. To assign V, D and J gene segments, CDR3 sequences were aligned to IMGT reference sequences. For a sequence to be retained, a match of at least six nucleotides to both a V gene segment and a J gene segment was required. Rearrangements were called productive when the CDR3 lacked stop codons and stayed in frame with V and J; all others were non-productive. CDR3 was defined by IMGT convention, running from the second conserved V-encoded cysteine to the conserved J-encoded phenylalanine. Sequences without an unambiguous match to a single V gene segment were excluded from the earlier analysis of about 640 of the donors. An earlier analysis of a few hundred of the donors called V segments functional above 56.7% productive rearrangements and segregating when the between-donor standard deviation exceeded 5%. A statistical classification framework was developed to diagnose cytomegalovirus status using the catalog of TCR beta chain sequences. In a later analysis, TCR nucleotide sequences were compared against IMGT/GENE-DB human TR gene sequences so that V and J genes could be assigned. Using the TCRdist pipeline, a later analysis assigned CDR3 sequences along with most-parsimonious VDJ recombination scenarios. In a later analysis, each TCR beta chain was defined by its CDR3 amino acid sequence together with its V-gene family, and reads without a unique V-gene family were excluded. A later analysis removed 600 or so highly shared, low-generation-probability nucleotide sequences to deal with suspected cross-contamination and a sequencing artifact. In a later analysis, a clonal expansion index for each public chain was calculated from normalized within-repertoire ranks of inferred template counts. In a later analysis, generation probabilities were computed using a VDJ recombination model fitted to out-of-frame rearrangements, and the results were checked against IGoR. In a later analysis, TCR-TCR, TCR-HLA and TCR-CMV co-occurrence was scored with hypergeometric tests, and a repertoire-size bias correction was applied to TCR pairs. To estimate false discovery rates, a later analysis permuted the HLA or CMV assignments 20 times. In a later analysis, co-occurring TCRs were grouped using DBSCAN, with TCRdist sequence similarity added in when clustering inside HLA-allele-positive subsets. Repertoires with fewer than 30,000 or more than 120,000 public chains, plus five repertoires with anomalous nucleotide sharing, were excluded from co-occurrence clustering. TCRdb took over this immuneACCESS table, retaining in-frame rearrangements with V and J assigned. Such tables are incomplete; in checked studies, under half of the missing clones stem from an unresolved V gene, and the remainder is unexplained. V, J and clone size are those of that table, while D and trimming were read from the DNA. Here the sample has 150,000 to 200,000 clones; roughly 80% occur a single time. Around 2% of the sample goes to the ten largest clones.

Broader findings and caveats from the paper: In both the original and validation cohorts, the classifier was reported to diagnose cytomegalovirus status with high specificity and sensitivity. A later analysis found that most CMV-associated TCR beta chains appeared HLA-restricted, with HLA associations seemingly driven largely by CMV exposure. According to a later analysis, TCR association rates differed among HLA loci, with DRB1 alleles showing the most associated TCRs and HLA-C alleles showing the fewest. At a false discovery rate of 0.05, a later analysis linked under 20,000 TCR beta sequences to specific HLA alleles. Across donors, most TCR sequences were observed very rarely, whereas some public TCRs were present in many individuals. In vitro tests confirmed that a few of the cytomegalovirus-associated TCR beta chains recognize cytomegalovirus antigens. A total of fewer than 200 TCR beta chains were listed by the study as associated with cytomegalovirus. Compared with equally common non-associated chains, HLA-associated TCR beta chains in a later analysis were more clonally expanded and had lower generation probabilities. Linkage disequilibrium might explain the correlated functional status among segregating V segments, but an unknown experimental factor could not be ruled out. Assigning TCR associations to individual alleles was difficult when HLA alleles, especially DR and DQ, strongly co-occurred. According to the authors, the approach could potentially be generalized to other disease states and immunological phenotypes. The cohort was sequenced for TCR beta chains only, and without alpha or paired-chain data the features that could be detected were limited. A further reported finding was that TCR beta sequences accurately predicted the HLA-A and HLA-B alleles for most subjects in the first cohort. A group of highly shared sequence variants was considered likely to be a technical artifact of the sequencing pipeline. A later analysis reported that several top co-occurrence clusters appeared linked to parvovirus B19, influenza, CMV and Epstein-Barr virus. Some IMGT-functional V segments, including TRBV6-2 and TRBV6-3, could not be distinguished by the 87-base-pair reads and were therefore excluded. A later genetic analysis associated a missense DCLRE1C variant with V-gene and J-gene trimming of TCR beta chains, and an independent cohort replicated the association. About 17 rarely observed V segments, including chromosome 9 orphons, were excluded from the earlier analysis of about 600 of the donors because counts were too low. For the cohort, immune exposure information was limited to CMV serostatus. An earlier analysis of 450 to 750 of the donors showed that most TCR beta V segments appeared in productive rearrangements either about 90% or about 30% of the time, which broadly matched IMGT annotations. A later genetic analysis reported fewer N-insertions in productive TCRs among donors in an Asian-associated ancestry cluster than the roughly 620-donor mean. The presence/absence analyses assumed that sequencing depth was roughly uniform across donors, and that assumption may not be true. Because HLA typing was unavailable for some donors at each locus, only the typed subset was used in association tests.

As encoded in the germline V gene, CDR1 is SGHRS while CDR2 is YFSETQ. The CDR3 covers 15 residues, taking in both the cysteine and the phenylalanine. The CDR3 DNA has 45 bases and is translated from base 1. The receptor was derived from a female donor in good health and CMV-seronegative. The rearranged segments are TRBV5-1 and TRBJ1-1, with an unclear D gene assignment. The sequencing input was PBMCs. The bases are TGCACCAGCAGCTTGGATGCGAGCATGAACACTGAAGCTTTCTTT. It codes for CTSSLDASMNTEAFF.